The 14 T cell receptor beta chains in this list originate from one sample, sequenced in a study of cytotoxic CD8 clonotypes in ibrutinib-treated CLL (dated by TCRdb to the early 2020s). The time point label for this specimen denotes: progressive disease on ibrutinib. Libraries came from the immunoSEQ multiplex PCR assay. Imported from immuneACCESS, the table was reduced by TCRdb to in-frame sequences with V and J called. These copies leave out some clones; in studies compared against another copy, an unresolved V gene accounts for under half, and the cause of the remainder is not known. Within this sample are 150,000 to 200,000 clones, with over 75% of them counted one time only. Approximately 3% of the sample goes to the ten largest clones. The material sequenced was PBMCs, taken at disease progression, from a patient treated with ibrutinib. These receptors all stem from a human donor with chronic lymphocytic leukemia.

V gene TRBV4-3 combines with J gene TRBJ2-1; D gene ambiguous. There are 15 residues in the CDR3. CDR1 is LGHNA, CDR2 YSLEER, per germline. The germline V and J ends were trimmed by 0 bases and 4 bases, with 10 bases remaining between them. The CDR3 spells CASSQDRGRYNEQFF. CDR3 DNA: TGCGCCAGCAGCCAAGATCGCGGCAGGTACAATGAGCAGTTCTTC.

V and J are TRBV6-5 and TRBJ1-1, with TRBD1 matching over 8 bases. The CDR3 has 14 residues. From germline, CDR1 is MNHEY and CDR2 SVGAGI. The junction had 4 bases not matched to a gene; V was cut back by 6 bases and J by 1 base. The CDR3 sequence is CASSRDRRNTEAFF. The CDR3 nucleotides read TGTGCCAGCAGCCGGGACAGGAGGAACACTGAAGCTTTCTTT.

V and J are TRBV28 and TRBJ2-1, with 10 positions matching TRBD2. Losses at the gene ends were 8 bases for V and 6 bases for J; bases not matched to a gene: 10. The CDR3 totals 15 residues. The V gene's germline CDR1 is MDHEN and CDR2 SYDVKM. CDR3: CASWGGSGRANEQFF. The CDR3 region has the DNA TGTGCCAGCTGGGGGGGAAGCGGGAGGGCCAATGAGCAGTTCTTC.

The chain links TRBV11-3 to TRBJ2-7; a possible D gene is TRBD2 (5 bases). With 6 bases removed from V and 0 bases from J, the gap between germline ends came to 18 bases. CDR1 SGHNT and CDR2 YENEEA come from the germline V gene. The CDR3 is made up of 16 amino acids. The CDR3 here is CASRINDGGGSYEQYF. The CDR3 DNA reads TGTGCCAGCAGGATCAACGATGGAGGAGGCTCCTACGAGCAGTACTTC.

The rearrangement links TRBV6-5 to TRBJ1-2, with 8 bases identical to TRBD1. The CDR3 is made up of 13 amino acids. V lost 7 bases, J lost 7 bases, and 8 bases stayed unmatched. Germline CDR1 and CDR2: MNHEY and SVGAGI. The chain's CDR3 is CASKLDREGGYTF. In DNA, the CDR3 is TGTGCCAGCAAACTGGACAGGGAGGGTGGCTACACCTTC.

CDR3 sequence reads: CATSRTTSGAQETQYF. In DNA, the CDR3 is TGTGCCACCAGCCGCACTACTAGCGGGGCCCAAGAGACCCAGTACTTC. The chain is built from TRBV15 and TRBJ2-5; TRBD2 matches at 10 bases. J lost 1 base, V lost 5 bases, and 7 bases had no gene match. The germline V gene has CDR1 LNHNV and CDR2 YYDKDF (reference sequence). The CDR3 sequence is 16 residues long. The full variable domain, in which reference TRBV15 and TRBJ2-5 provide the parts outside the CDR3, is DAMVIQNPRYQVTQFGKPVTLSCSQTLNHNVMYWYQQKSSQAPKLLFHYYDKDFNNEADTPDNFQSRRPNTSFCFLDIRSPGLGDTAMYLCATSRTTSGAQETQYFGPGTRLLVL.

The chain couples TRBV4-2 to TRBJ2-7; 9 nucleotides align to TRBD1. The CDR3 is 14 amino acids. Trimming cost V 4 bases and J 2 bases; bases outside gene matches: 3. Germline loops: CDR1 LGHNA, CDR2 YNFKEQ. CDR3 amino acids: CASSPRQGAYEQYF. For the CDR3, the DNA is TGTGCCAGCAGCCCCCGACAGGGGGCCTACGAGCAGTACTTC.

The chain links TRBV11-3 to TRBJ2-7, with D unclear. Looked up from germline, CDR1 is SGHNT and CDR2 is YENEEA. V was trimmed by 1 base and J by 4 bases, leaving 5 bases between them. The CDR3 runs 12 residues. Written as DNA, the CDR3 is TGTGCCAGCAGCTTAGCTACTTACGAGCAGTACTTC. Residues: CASSLATYEQYF.

This rearrangement joins TRBV6-5 to TRBJ2-7; D is possibly TRBD2 (6 bases). Germline V CDR1 and CDR2: MNHEY, SVGAGI. V shed 0 bases and J shed 2 bases, with 11 bases lying between them. The CDR3 covers 15 residues. The CDR3 DNA reads TGTGCCAGCAGTTACTCGTCCGGGGGTCCCTACGAGCAGTACTTC. Amino acids: CASSYSSGGPYEQYF.

V and J are TRBV2 and TRBJ2-1; TRBD2 matches at 13 bases. The CDR3 has 16 amino acids. Per germline, CDR1 SNHLY and CDR2 FYNNEI. Unmatched junction bases numbered 4, after V lost 6 bases and J lost 2 bases. The CDR3 DNA sequence: TGTGCCAGCAGGGATACTAGCGGGAGGGCCTACAATGAGCAGTTCTTC. Translated, it gives CASRDTSGRAYNEQFF.

This rearrangement joins TRBV4-3 to TRBJ2-3; D possibly corresponds to TRBD1 (5 bases). The CDR3 totals 15 residues. Trimming left V 0 bases short and J 5 bases short, with 12 bases between. Germline V gene sequence: CDR1 LGHNA, CDR2 YSLEER. CDR3 nucleotide sequence: TGCGCCAGCAGCCAAGACCAGGGTTCGGGAGATACGCAGTATTTT. Its translation is CASSQDQGSGDTQYF.

The CDR3 is CASSSKFTDTQYF. The CDR3 DNA is TGTGCCAGCAGCTCCAAATTCACAGATACGCAGTATTTT. The V gene is TRBV7-2, the J gene TRBJ2-3, with D hard to call. Germline V lookup: CDR1 SGHTA, CDR2 FQGNSA. V was shortened by 4 bases and J by 2 bases, with 7 bases between the two germline ends. The CDR3 totals 13 residues. Drawing the rest from reference TRBV7-2 and TRBJ2-3, the complete variable domain is GAGVSQSPSNKVTEKGKDVELRCDPISGHTALYWYRQSLGQGLEFLIYFQGNSAPDKSGLPSDRFSAERTGGSVSTLTIQRTQQEDSAVYLCASSSKFTDTQYFGPGTRLTVL.

V gene TRBV29-1 combines with J gene TRBJ1-3, with 8 bases aligning to TRBD1. Germline-derived CDR1 and CDR2 are SQVTM and ANQGSEA. Unmatched junction bases numbered 9, after V lost 4 bases and J lost 4 bases. The CDR3 has 15 residues. The CDR3 sequence is CSVGTGYTSGNTIYF. In DNA, the CDR3 is TGCAGCGTTGGGACAGGGTATACTTCGGGAAACACCATATATTTT.

The V gene is TRBV30, the J gene TRBJ2-7; no definite D call. V gave up 1 base and J gave up 5 bases, with 15 bases separating them. Germline CDR1 reads GTSNPN; CDR2 reads SVGIG (reference sequence). The CDR3 consists of 14 residues. CDR3 protein: CAWSGPLGFDEQYF. As DNA, the CDR3 is TGTGCCTGGAGTGGTCCCCTAGGTTTCGACGAGCAGTACTTC.